The T cell receptor (beta chain) described here comes from a study of neoadjuvant nivolumab and ipilimumab in lung cancer. General study results and limits: Pretherapy blood TCR richness correlated positively with resected tumor richness. Only two of four nivolumab-treated tumors gained richness and clonality by surgery.

In the case of this clone: Its antigen is unidentified.

Generated by immunoSEQ multiplex PCR, the TCRdb table keeps only in-frame clones and is missing some. The profile shows about 13,000 clones, 90% to 96% of them singletons. The length of the CDR3 is 15 residues. Germline CDR1 MDHEN, CDR2 SYDVKM. The germline V and J ends were trimmed by 3 bases and 0 bases, with 10 bases remaining between them. The V gene is TRBV28, the J gene TRBJ2-3; D gene uncertain. The starting material was peripheral blood, obtained after neoadjuvant nivolumab, alone or with ipilimumab, at or shortly before surgery. The clonotype comes from an adult with non-small cell lung cancer. CDR3 residues: CASSLTDTSTDTQYF. The CDR3 DNA sequence: TGTGCCAGCAGTTTGACTGACACTAGCACAGATACGCAGTATTTT.